This T cell receptor beta chain was profiled in a study of T cells in localized non-small cell lung cancer (dated by TCRdb to the early 2020s). In the study overall: T cell repertoires of 200 to 250 early-stage NSCLC patients were analyzed, with tumors being compared against uninvolved tumor-adjacent lungs. The cohort comprised approximately 240 treatment-naïve NSCLC patients with resected, localized lung tumors. Of the NSCLC patients, around 130 were male and about a hundred were female, and the mean age was around 70 years. Study-level results and caveats: Because multi-region tumor sequencing was not done, intratumor heterogeneity could not be ruled out. A median of about 55 of the top 100 tumor clones were detected in paired uninvolved adjacent lung, and around 30 of these tumor clones were also found among the top 100 clones of the paired uninvolved adjacent lung. Because the study design was exploratory, TCR variables were selected using unadjusted p-values without false-discovery rate correction. Longer overall survival was associated with higher blood T cell density, whereas shorter survival was associated with higher adjacent-lung clonality. Uninvolved tumor-adjacent lung showed the highest T cell clonality, higher than tumor, which suggests more focused antigenic responses in the uninvolved tumor-adjacent lung.

At diagnosis, peripheral blood, uninvolved tumor-adjacent lung and tumor were collected and were preserved as a mix of fresh-frozen and FFPE material. Blood samples were analyzed as peripheral blood mononuclear cells for TCR repertoire profiling. As concerns this clone: Its antigen remains unidentified. Within one base of it there is no much larger clone, and no base qualities were kept.

The immunoSEQ Assay was used to sequence TCR beta CDR3 regions from DNA. The original methods were these. To compute T cell density, TCR beta template counts were normalized to usable DNA, which was estimated by amplifying housekeeping genes. The preseqR package was used to estimate richness by extrapolating to 400,000 templates for PBMC samples and to 120,000 templates for tissue samples. Clonality was calculated as one minus Pielou's evenness. Tissue-enriched TCRs were identified through differential abundance testing performed on productive amino-acid clonotypes, with a minimum total count of 5 and an alpha of 0.1. The Jaccard Index and the Morisita Overlap Index were used to quantify repertoire overlap between compartments. GLIPH grouped TCR beta CDR3s together with public tetramer-defined viral CDR3s, and a viral motif had to include at least three viral sequences and show V-gene enrichment. Not all clones reach the TCRdb copy of this immuneACCESS table, which keeps in-frame sequences only. Checked studies attribute under half of the gap to unresolved V genes and leave the rest unexplained. V and J calls and clone size are copied from that table; D and trimming were computed from the DNA. The sample table records roughly 40,000 clones; roughly four fifths of these occur just once. The ten largest clonotypes hold roughly 8.5% of the sample.

The CDR3 runs 17 residues from the cysteine to the phenylalanine. Just CDR3 DNA is preserved here, 51 bases in frame from base 1. CDR1 SGHRS and CDR2 YFSETQ are derived from the germline V gene. V has 2 bases trimmed and J has 4 bases trimmed; junction bases matching no gene number 9. This sequence was found in a man aged 40 to 70 with stage II lung adenocarcinoma. Recombination connected TRBV5-1 to TRBJ2-1; 10 bases in the middle match TRBD2. Sequenced here: PBMCs, sampled before any cancer treatment. The CDR3 loop reads CASSFRSGGAGYNEQFF. Here is the DNA: TGCGCCAGCAGCTTTCGGAGCGGGGGGGCCGGTTACAATGAGCAGTTCTTC.